What follows is one TCR beta chain and its context. This CDR3 is also generated by other DNA sequences in the sample. Every contributor of samples was a Caucasian grown-up residing in Nashville, Tennessee. The sample comes from a study of shared clonotypes between healthy human individuals. Turning to the study itself: Per donor, CD8 memory used one plate, CD8 naive used two, CD4 memory used three and CD4 naive used three.

Some clones are missing from TCRdb's copy, which holds only in-frame ones; the method was immunoSEQ multiplex PCR. The profile shows 2 million to 2.5 million clones, roughly 93% of them singletons. The V gene lost 0 bases and the J gene lost 4 bases, with 7 bases spanning the gap. CDR1 SGHRS and CDR2 YFSETQ come from the germline V gene. The CDR3 runs 13 residues. The chain carries TRBV5-1 and TRBJ1-1; D call uncertain. Sequenced: naive CD4+ T cells from PBMCs. Specified subset: CD45RA+ positively selected. This sequence was found in a man younger than 30 in good health. Some clones in this sample may be carry-over from other donors' samples. The CDR3 DNA sequence: TGCGCCAGCAGCTTGGTCGGGTCCACTGAAGCTTTCTTT. Translation: CASSLVGSTEAFF.